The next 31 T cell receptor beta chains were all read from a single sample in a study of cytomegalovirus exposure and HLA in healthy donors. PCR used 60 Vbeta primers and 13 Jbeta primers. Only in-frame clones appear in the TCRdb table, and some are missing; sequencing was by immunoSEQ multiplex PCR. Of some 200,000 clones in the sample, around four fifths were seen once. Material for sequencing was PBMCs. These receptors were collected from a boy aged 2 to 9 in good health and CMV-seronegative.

The CDR3 bases are TGTGCCAGCAGCTTAGAGACAGGGGGGTCGGACACTGAAGCTTTCTTT. It encodes CASSLETGGSDTEAFF. V gene TRBV7-6 combines with J gene TRBJ1-1, with 9 nucleotides matching TRBD1. The CDR3 sequence is 16 residues long. V gave up 1 base and J gave up 3 bases; unmatched junction bases: 6. The germline gives CDR1 SGHVS, CDR2 FNYEAQ.

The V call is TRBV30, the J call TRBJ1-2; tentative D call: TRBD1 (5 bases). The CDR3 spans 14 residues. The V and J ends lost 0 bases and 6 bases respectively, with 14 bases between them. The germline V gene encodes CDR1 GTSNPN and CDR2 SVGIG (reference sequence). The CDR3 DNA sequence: TGTGCCTGGAGTGTACGAGGGTGGGGGGATGGCTACACCTTC. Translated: CAWSVRGWGDGYTF.

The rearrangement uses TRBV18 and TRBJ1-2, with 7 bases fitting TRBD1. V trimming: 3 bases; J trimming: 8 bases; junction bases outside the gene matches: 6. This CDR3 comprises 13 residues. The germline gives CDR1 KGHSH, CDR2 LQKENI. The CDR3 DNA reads TGTGCCAGCTCACCGTTACAGGGGAACGGCTACACCTTC. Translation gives CASSPLQGNGYTF.

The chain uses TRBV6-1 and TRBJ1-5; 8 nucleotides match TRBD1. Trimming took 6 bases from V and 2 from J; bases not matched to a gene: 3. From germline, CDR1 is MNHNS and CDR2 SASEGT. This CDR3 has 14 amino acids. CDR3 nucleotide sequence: TGTGCCAGCAGACCGGGACAGGGCAATCAGCCCCAGCATTTT. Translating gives CASRPGQGNQPQHF.

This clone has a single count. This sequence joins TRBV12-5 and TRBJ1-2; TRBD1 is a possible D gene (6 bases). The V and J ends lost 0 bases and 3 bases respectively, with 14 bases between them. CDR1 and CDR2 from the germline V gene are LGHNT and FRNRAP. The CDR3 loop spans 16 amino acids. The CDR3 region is CASGLVYGQWYYGYTF. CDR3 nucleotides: TGTGCTAGTGGTTTGGTCTATGGACAGTGGTACTATGGCTACACCTTC. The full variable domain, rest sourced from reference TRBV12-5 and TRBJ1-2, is DARVTQTPRHKVTEMGQEVTMRCQPILGHNTVFWYRQTMMQGLELLAYFRNRAPLDDSGMPKDRFSAEMPDATLATLKIQPSEPRDSAVYFCASGLVYGQWYYGYTFGSGTRLTVV.

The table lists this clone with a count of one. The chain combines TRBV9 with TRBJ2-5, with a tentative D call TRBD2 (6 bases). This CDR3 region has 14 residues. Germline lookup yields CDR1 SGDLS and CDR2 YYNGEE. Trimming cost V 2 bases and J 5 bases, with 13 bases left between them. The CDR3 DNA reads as TGTGCCAGCAGCGTTGGACTATTCGAGGAGACCCAGTACTTC. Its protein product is CASSVGLFEETQYF.

The DNA for the CDR3 is TGTGCCAGCAGTCACCGGGACAGGCGAAACAATCAGCCCCAGCATTTT. Protein: CASSHRDRRNNQPQHF. The J gene is TRBJ1-5, the V gene TRBV6-6; TRBD1 agrees at 8 bases. V lost 5 bases and J lost 3; bases outside the gene matches: 9. The CDR3 loop spans 16 amino acids. CDR1 is MNHNY, CDR2 SVGAGI, per germline (reference sequence).

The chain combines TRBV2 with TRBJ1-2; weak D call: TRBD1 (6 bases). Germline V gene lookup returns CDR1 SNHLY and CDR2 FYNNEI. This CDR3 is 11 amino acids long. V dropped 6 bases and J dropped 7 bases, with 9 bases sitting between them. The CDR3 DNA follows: TGTGCCAGCAGACCCAGGGGTGGCTACACCTTC. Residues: CASRPRGGYTF.

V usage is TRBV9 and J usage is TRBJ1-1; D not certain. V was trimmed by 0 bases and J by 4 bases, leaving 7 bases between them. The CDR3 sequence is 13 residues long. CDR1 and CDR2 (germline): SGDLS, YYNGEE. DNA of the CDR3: TGTGCCAGCAGCGTAGTTTCGGGCACTGAAGCTTTCTTT. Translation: CASSVVSGTEAFF. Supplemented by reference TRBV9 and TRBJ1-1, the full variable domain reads DSGVTQTPKHLITATGQRVTLRCSPRSGDLSVYWYQQSLDQGLQFLIQYYNGEERAKGNILERFSAQQFPDLHSELNLSSLELGDSALYFCASSVVSGTEAFFGQGTRLTVV.

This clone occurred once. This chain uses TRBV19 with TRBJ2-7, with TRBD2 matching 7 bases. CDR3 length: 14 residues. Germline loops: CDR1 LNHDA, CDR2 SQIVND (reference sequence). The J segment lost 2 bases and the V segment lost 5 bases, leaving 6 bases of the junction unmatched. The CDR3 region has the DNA TGTGCCAGTAGTGGGGGGGACGGGCCCTACGAGCAGTACTTC. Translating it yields CASSGGDGPYEQYF.

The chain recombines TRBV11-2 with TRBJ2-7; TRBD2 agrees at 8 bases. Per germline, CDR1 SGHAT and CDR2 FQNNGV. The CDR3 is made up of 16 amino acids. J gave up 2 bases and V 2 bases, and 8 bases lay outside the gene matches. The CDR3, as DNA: TGTGCCAGCAGCTTATCCCTCACTAGCGGTACCTACGAGCAGTACTTC. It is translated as CASSLSLTSGTYEQYF.

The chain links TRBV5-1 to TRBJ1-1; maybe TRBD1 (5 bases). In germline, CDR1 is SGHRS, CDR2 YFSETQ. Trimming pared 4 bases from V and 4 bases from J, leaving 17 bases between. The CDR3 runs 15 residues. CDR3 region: CASSPSPQGSTEAFF. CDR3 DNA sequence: TGCGCCAGCAGCCCTTCCCCCCAGGGATCCACTGAAGCTTTCTTT.

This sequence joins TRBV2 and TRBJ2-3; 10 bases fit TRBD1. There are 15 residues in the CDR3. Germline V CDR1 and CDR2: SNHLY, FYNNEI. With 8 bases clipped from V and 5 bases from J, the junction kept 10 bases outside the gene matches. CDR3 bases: TGTGCCAGCCTTAGGGACAGGGGTTCGGGAGATACGCAGTATTTT. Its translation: CASLRDRGSGDTQYF.

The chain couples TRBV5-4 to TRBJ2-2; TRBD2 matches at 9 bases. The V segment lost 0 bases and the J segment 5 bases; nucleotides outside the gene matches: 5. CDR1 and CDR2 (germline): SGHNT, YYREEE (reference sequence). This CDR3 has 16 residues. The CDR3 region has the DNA TGTGCCAGCAGCTTGGTAGCGGGGGATTTTACCGGGGAGCTGTTTTTT. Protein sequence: CASSLVAGDFTGELFF.

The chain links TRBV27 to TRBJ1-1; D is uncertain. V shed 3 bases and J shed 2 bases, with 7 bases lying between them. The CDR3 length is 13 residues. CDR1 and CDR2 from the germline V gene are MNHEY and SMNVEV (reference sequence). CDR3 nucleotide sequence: TGTGCCAGCAGTTTTCCGACTAACACTGAAGCTTTCTTT. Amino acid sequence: CASSFPTNTEAFF.

The CDR3: CASSQMDRDDSPLHF. The CDR3 nucleotides read TGTGCCAGCAGCCAAATGGACAGGGATGATTCACCCCTCCACTTT. The chain has TRBV4-2 and TRBJ1-6; TRBD1 matches at 8 bases. V lost 2 bases and J lost 8; bases outside the gene matches: 5. Germline-derived CDR1 and CDR2 are LGHNA and YNFKEQ. The CDR3 sequence is 15 residues long.

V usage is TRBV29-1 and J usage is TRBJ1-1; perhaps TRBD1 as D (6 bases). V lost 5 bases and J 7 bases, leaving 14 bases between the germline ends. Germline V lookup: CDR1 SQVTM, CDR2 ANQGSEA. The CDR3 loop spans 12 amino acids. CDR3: CSVLIRGREAFF. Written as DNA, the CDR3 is TGCAGCGTTCTCATCAGGGGCCGTGAAGCTTTCTTT.

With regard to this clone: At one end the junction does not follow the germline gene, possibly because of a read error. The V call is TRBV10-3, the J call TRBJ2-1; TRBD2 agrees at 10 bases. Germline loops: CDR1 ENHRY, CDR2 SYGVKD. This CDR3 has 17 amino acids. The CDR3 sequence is CAISGPTSGSSYNGQFF. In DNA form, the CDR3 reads TGTGCCATCAGTGGTCCGACTAGCGGGTCCTCCTACAATGGGCAGTTCTTC.

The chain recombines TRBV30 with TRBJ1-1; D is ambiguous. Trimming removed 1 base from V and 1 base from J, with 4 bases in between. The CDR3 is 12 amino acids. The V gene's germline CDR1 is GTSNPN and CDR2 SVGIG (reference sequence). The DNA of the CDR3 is TGTGCCTGGAGTGAGAGGAACACTGAAGCTTTCTTT. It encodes CAWSERNTEAFF.

The DNA for the CDR3 is TGCGCCAGCAGCCAAGTCTCTTTAGGCGGGGGGGAAGAGACCCAGTACTTC. It specifies CASSQVSLGGGEETQYF. The chain carries TRBV4-1 and TRBJ2-5, with 9 bases fitting TRBD2. J gave up 3 bases and V 1 base, and 9 bases lay outside the gene matches. Germline V gene data show CDR1 as MGHRA and CDR2 as YSYEKL. This CDR3 contains 17 residues.

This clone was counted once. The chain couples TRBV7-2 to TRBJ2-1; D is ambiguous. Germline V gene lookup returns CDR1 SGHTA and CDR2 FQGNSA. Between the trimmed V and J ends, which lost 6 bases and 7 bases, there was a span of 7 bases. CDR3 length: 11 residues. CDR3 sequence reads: CASSARNEQFF. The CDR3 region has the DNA TGTGCCAGCAGTGCCAGAAATGAGCAGTTCTTC. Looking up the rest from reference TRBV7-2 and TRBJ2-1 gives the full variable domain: GAGVSQSPSNKVTEKGKDVELRCDPISGHTALYWYRQSLGQGLEFLIYFQGNSAPDKSGLPSDRFSAERTGGSVSTLTIQRTQQEDSAVYLCASSARNEQFFGPGTRLTVL.

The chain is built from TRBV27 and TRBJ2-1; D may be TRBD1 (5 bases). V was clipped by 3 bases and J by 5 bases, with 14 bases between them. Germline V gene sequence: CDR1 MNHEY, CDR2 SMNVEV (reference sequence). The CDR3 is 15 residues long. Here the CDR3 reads CASSLVRGTDNEQFF. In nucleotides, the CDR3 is TGTGCCAGCAGTTTGGTAAGGGGCACGGACAATGAGCAGTTCTTC.

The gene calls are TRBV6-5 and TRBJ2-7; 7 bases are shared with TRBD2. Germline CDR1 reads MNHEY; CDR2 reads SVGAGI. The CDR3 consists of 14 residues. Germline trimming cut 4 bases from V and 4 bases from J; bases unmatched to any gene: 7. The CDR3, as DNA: TGTGCCAGCAGTTGGGACTACAGAGGATACGAGCAGTACTTC. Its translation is CASSWDYRGYEQYF.

DNA of the CDR3: TGTGCCAGCAGCTTAAATGTAGTGAACACTGAAGCTTTCTTT. It is translated as CASSLNVVNTEAFF. This chain connects TRBV11-2 to TRBJ1-1; D gene ambiguous. Germline V gives CDR1 SGHAT, CDR2 FQNNGV. This CDR3 has 14 residues. V lost 2 bases, J lost 0 bases, and 7 bases lay in between.

CDR3 loop: CASSYGRGSSETQYF. As DNA, the CDR3 is TGTGCCAGCAGTTACGGCAGGGGGTCTTCAGAGACCCAGTACTTC. The chain couples TRBV6-5 to TRBJ2-5; 7 bases fit TRBD1. Germline CDR1 reads MNHEY; CDR2 reads SVGAGI. Trimming took 2 bases from V and 4 from J; bases not matched to a gene: 7. The CDR3 totals 15 residues.

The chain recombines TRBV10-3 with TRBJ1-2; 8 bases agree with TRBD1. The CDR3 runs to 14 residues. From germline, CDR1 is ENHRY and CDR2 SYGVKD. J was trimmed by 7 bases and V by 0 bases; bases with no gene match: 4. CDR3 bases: TGTGCCATCAGTGAGTCCCGGACAGGGAGTGGCTACACCTTC. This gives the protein CAISESRTGSGYTF.

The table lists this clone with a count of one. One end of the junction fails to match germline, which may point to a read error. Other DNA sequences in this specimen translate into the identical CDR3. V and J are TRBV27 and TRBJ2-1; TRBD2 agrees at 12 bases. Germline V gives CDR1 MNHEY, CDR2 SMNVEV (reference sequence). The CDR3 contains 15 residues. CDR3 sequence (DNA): TGTGCCAGCAGTTTGACTAGCGGGAGAAAGAATGAGCAATTCTTC. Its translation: CASSLTSGRKNEQFF.

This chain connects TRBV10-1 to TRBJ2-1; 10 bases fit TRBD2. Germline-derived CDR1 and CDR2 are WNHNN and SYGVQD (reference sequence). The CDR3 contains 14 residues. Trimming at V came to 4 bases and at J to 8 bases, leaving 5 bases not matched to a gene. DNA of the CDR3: TGCGCCAGCAGTGTAGGACTAGCGGAAGATGAGCAGTTCTTC. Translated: CASSVGLAEDEQFF.

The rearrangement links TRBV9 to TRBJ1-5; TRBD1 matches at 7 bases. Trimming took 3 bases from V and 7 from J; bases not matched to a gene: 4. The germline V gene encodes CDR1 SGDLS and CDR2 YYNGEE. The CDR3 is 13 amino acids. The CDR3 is CASSGQGGQPQHF. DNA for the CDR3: TGTGCCAGCAGCGGACAGGGTGGGCAGCCCCAGCATTTT.

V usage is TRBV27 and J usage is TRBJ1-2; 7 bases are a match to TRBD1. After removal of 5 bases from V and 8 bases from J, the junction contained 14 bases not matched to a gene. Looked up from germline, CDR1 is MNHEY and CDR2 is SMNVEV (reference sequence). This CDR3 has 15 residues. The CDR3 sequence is CASSPRDRAGRGYTF. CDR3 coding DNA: TGTGCCAGCAGTCCACGAGACAGGGCGGGTCGGGGCTACACCTTC.

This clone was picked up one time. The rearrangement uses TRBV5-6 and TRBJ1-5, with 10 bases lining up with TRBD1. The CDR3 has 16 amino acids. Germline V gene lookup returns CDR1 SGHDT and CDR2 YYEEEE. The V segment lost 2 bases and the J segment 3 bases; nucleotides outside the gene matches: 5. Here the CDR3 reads CASSFGGQGINQPQHF. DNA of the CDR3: TGTGCCAGCAGCTTTGGGGGACAGGGGATCAATCAGCCCCAGCATTTT.